Presented here are 5 T cell receptor beta chains from one specimen sequenced in a study of identical twins. TCRdb re-derived calls from the 5' RACE reads in MiXCR, one entry per CDR3 protein. Of more than 1.5 million distinct CDR3 sequences in the sample, about 32% are singletons; the top ten hold 0.25% to 0.3%. The specimen sequenced was cord blood. Receptors originate from a newborn girl in good health.

V is TRBV5-1 and J is TRBJ2-1; a possible D gene is TRBD1 (5 bases). CDR1 and CDR2 (germline): SGHRS, YFSETQ. With 0 bases removed from V and 6 bases from J, the gap between germline ends came to 16 bases. This CDR3 is 16 amino acids long. For the CDR3, the DNA is TGCGCCAGCAGCTTGGCCCGTAGGGGTATGTTCAATGAGCAGTTCTTC. Its protein is CASSLARRGMFNEQFF.

This clonotype was seen a handful of times. The genes are TRBV28 and TRBJ1-5; 7 bases line up with TRBD1. The germline V gene encodes CDR1 MDHEN and CDR2 SYDVKM. This CDR3 spans 19 amino acids. Trimming removed 6 bases from V and 0 bases from J; junction bases left unmatched: 17. The CDR3 nucleotides read TGTGCCAGCAGAAATGATCGGGACAGCTTGGGGTATAGCAATCAGCCCCAGCATTTT. Amino acid sequence: CASRNDRDSLGYSNQPQHF.

The table lists this clonotype with a few counts. The chain recombines TRBV20-1 with TRBJ1-2; no firm D call. Deletions cut 5 bases from V and 6 bases from J, with 19 bases between. The CDR3 consists of 14 residues. Germline CDR1 DFQATT, CDR2 SNEGSKA (reference sequence). This CDR3 is CSAPRSGSVDGYTF. The CDR3 region has the DNA TGCAGTGCTCCTAGGTCAGGCTCTGTCGATGGCTACACCTTC.

This rearrangement joins TRBV20-1 to TRBJ2-7, with a possible D match to TRBD2 (5 bases). Germline V gene sequence: CDR1 DFQATT, CDR2 SNEGSKA (reference sequence). With 0 bases removed from V and 4 bases from J, the gap between germline ends came to 13 bases. The CDR3 consists of 14 residues. The CDR3 region has the DNA TGCAGTGCTAGAGATTACCGGGGTATGTACGAGCAGTACTTC. This sequence encodes CSARDYRGMYEQYF.

This clonotype has just a few counts. The V call is TRBV6-6, the J call TRBJ1-1; 7 positions agree with TRBD1. The CDR3 has 12 residues. Germline lookup yields CDR1 MNHNY and CDR2 SVGAGI (reference sequence). The V segment lost 5 bases and the J segment 7 bases; nucleotides outside the gene matches: 4. The CDR3 is CASSPTGSEAFF. CDR3 sequence (DNA): TGTGCCAGCAGTCCGACAGGGAGTGAAGCTTTCTTT.